One TCR beta chain is described in this entry. Its antigen is currently unknown. V was pared by 8 bases and J by 0 bases, with 8 bases between. Germline loops: CDR1 SGHVS, CDR2 FQNEAQ. CDR3 length equals 12 residues. The entry originates in a study of identical twins. Overall study findings and caveats: Excess sharing between twins was weaker in beta out-of-frame sequences.

TCRdb called the 5' RACE reads again in MiXCR, with one record for every CDR3 protein. The sample lists 430,000 or so distinct CDR3 sequences, 24% occurring once. These data are also associated with another study on T cells expressing NK-cell markers. That publication notes: Several experiments employed an anti-gamma-delta TCR antibody to confine sorting to alpha-beta TCR T cells. These same clonotypes (in a few donors) also led the CD3+CD56-NKG2C+ fraction.

What was sequenced was CD4+ T cells sorted from blood. The clonotype was recovered from a woman between 18 and 29 years old in good health. The rearrangement uses TRBV7-8 and TRBJ2-7; D gene unclear. CDR3 DNA: TGTGCCAGCGGGGTCCTCTCCTACGAGCAGTACTTC. Translated, it gives CASGVLSYEQYF.